This T cell receptor beta chain is from a study of radiation and T cells in renal cell carcinoma. The repertoire was sequenced with immunoSEQ multiplex PCR; TCRdb's copy has only in-frame clones and lacks some. Of some 46,000 clones listed, 82% are singletons. Time point of the sample: blood 4 weeks post-SBRT, at nephrectomy. Noted treatment: 15 Gy SBRT to primary tumor, nephrectomy 4 weeks later. After removal of 2 bases from V and 5 bases from J, the junction contained 3 bases not matched to a gene. This CDR3 has 14 amino acids. CDR1 is SGHRS and CDR2 is YFSETQ in the germline V gene. The receptor comes from a woman aged 65 to 85 with renal cell carcinoma. J is TRBJ1-4 and V is TRBV5-1, with 7 bases identical to TRBD1. The input for sequencing was blood, taken from a patient whose treatment included radiotherapy and nephrectomy. CDR3 DNA sequence: TGCGCCAGCAGCTTCGCGGGACAGAATGAAAAACTGTTTTTT. Translated: CASSFAGQNEKLFF.